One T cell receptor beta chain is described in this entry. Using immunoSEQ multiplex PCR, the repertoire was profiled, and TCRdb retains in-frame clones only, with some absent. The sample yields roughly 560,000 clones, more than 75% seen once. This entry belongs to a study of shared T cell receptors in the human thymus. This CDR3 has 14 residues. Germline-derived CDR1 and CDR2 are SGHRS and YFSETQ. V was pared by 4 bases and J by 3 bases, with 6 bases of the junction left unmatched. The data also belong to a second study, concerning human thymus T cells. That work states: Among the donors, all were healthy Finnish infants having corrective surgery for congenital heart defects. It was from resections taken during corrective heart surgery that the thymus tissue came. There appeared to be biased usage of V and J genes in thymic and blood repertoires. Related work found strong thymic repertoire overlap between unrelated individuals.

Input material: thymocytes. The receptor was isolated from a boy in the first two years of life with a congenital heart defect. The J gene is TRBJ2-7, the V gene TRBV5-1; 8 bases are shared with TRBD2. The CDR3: CASSPKAGDYEQYF. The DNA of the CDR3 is TGCGCCAGCAGCCCCAAAGCGGGAGACTACGAGCAGTACTTC.